One and the same sample provided the 24 T cell receptor beta chains below, sequenced in a study of blood T cell repertoires in COVID-19. Using immunoSEQ multiplex PCR, the repertoire was profiled, and TCRdb retains in-frame clones only, with some absent. The table shows 68,000 or so clones, with 86% occurring only once. The specimen was peripheral blood. The receptors here all came from a man aged 45-60 years with acute or convalescent COVID-19.

This rearrangement joins TRBV28 to TRBJ1-1; D may be TRBD1 (6 bases). Trimming took off 4 bases at V and 10 bases at J, with 13 bases between the two ends. Germline CDR1 and CDR2: MDHEN and SYDVKM. This CDR3 has 12 residues. CDR3 protein: CASSSTGKGAFF. CDR3 DNA: TGTGCCAGCAGTTCAACAGGGAAGGGAGCTTTCTTT.

This chain connects TRBV13 to TRBJ1-1, with D tentatively TRBD1 (6 bases). The germline gives CDR1 PRHDT, CDR2 FYEKMQ (reference sequence). Trimming stripped 2 bases from V and 4 bases from J, with 20 bases between. The CDR3 has 17 residues. The CDR3 spells CASSLRGQGWRSTEAFF. The CDR3 DNA sequence: TGTGCCAGCAGCTTAAGGGGACAAGGCTGGAGGAGCACTGAAGCTTTCTTT.

The V call is TRBV7-2, the J call TRBJ1-6; TRBD1 is a possible D gene (6 bases). There are 14 residues in the CDR3. CDR1 and CDR2 (germline): SGHTA, FQGNSA. V lost 1 base and J lost 10, with 11 bases in between. This CDR3 reads CASSLEQGRSPLHF. The CDR3 nucleotides read TGTGCCAGCAGCTTAGAACAGGGAAGGTCACCCCTCCACTTT.

This clone was picked up one time. The chain couples TRBV11-3 to TRBJ2-6; 12 bases align to TRBD1. Germline CDR1 and CDR2: SGHNT and YENEEA. The V segment lost 10 bases and the J segment 0 bases; nucleotides outside the gene matches: 10. The CDR3 consists of 18 residues. The CDR3 sequence: CATGTGGPRSSGANVLTF. The CDR3 nucleotides read TGTGCCACCGGGACAGGGGGCCCGAGGAGCTCTGGGGCCAACGTCCTGACTTTC.

J is TRBJ2-7 and V is TRBV19; 10 nucleotides align to TRBD2. Trimming at V came to 5 bases and at J to 3 bases, leaving 4 bases not matched to a gene. The CDR3 is made up of 14 amino acids. Germline assignment: CDR1 LNHDA and CDR2 SQIVND (reference sequence). The CDR3 loop reads CASSVGLANYEQYF. The CDR3 DNA sequence: TGTGCCAGTAGTGTGGGACTAGCGAACTACGAGCAGTACTTC.

The rearrangement joins TRBV27 to TRBJ1-3; D is perhaps TRBD1 (5 bases). V was cut by 6 bases and J by 0 bases, with 12 bases left in between. This CDR3 comprises 15 residues. Germline V gives CDR1 MNHEY, CDR2 SMNVEV (reference sequence). This CDR3 is CASRPHRSSGNTIYF. CDR3 in DNA: TGTGCCAGCAGACCTCACAGGAGCTCTGGAAACACCATATATTTT.

J is TRBJ2-2 and V is TRBV11-2; weak D call: TRBD2 (5 bases). This CDR3 contains 15 residues. Per germline, CDR1 SGHAT and CDR2 FQNNGV. V lost 5 bases and J 1 base, leaving 11 bases between the germline ends. CDR3 DNA sequence: TGTGCCAGCAGCCGAGGCGGGTGGAACACCGGGGAGCTGTTTTTT. Translating it yields CASSRGGWNTGELFF.

J is TRBJ1-1 and V is TRBV18; TRBD1 agrees at 8 bases. The germline V gene has CDR1 KGHSH and CDR2 LQKENI. Unmatched junction bases numbered 2, after V lost 5 bases and J lost 3 bases. The CDR3 extends over 13 amino acids. The CDR3 DNA reads as TGTGCCAGCTCAAGGACAGGGTACACTGAAGCTTTCTTT. Translation: CASSRTGYTEAFF.

The chain links TRBV18 to TRBJ2-1, with D perhaps TRBD2 (6 bases). Trimming shortened V by 0 bases and J by 5 bases, and 17 bases separated the two germline ends. This CDR3 is built from 17 residues. The V gene's germline CDR1 is KGHSH and CDR2 LQKENI. The CDR3 loop reads CASSPPSRGGMDNEQFF. CDR3 sequence (DNA): TGTGCCAGCTCACCACCTAGTCGAGGCGGGATGGACAATGAGCAGTTCTTC.

This clone was seen a single time. The V call is TRBV30, the J call TRBJ2-7; 10 bases line up with TRBD1. CDR3 length: 15 amino acids. Germline lookup yields CDR1 GTSNPN and CDR2 SVGIG (reference sequence). Trimming removed 8 bases from V and 2 bases from J; junction bases left unmatched: 12. The CDR3 DNA reads as TGTGCCAGAGAACAGGGACAGGGGAGCGCCTACGAGCAGTACTTC. It specifies CAREQGQGSAYEQYF.

The V gene is TRBV27, the J gene TRBJ2-7; 10 nucleotides align to TRBD2. Germline V gives CDR1 MNHEY, CDR2 SMNVEV (reference sequence). The CDR3 runs to 14 residues. The V and J ends lost 5 bases and 2 bases, in that order; junction bases with no gene match: 3. CDR3 residues: CASSRTSGTYEQYF. DNA of the CDR3: TGTGCCAGCAGTAGGACTAGCGGCACCTACGAGCAGTACTTC.

The genes are TRBV18 and TRBJ2-5; 9 nucleotides line up with TRBD2. CDR3 length: 15 residues. With 3 bases clipped from V and 5 bases from J, the junction kept 7 bases outside the gene matches. Germline-derived CDR1 and CDR2 are KGHSH and LQKENI. For the CDR3, the DNA is TGTGCCAGCTCACCTGGCGGCGGGAGGGTCGAGACCCAGTACTTC. Translated: CASSPGGGRVETQYF.

The rearrangement joins TRBV10-3 to TRBJ2-2; D may be TRBD2 (6 bases). The CDR3 is made up of 15 amino acids. The ends were cut back, 4 bases at V and 1 base at J, with 10 bases in the middle. Looked up from germline, CDR1 is ENHRY and CDR2 is SYGVKD. The CDR3 coding sequence is TGTGCCATCAGTGGGGGGGAACTGAACACCGGGGAGCTGTTTTTT. This encodes CAISGGELNTGELFF.

This clone was recorded only once. The gene calls are TRBV27 and TRBJ2-7, with a tentative D call TRBD1 (6 bases). Trimming pared 6 bases from V and 2 bases from J, leaving 11 bases between. Germline V gene data show CDR1 as MNHEY and CDR2 as SMNVEV (reference sequence). CDR3 length: 13 residues. The CDR3 is CASRMTGTYEQYF. The CDR3, as DNA: TGTGCCAGCAGGATGACAGGAACCTACGAGCAGTACTTC.

In its sample, this clone was seen a few times. This chain links TRBV27 with TRBJ2-1; the D is unclear. Germline loops: CDR1 MNHEY, CDR2 SMNVEV (reference sequence). Trimming stripped 0 bases from V and 4 bases from J, with 7 bases between. The CDR3 length is 14 residues. CDR3 protein: CASSLSVTYNEQFF. DNA of the CDR3: TGTGCCAGCAGTTTATCAGTGACATACAATGAGCAGTTCTTC.

The chain carries TRBV12-5 and TRBJ1-1; tentative D call: TRBD1 (6 bases). V was pared by 6 bases and J by 0 bases, with 14 bases between. This CDR3 spans 15 amino acids. Germline CDR1 reads LGHNT; CDR2 reads FRNRAP. DNA of the CDR3: TGTGCTAGTGGCTTACAGGGCGGTATGAACACTGAAGCTTTCTTT. Translation gives CASGLQGGMNTEAFF. The whole variable domain, remainder taken from reference TRBV12-5 and TRBJ1-1, is DARVTQTPRHKVTEMGQEVTMRCQPILGHNTVFWYRQTMMQGLELLAYFRNRAPLDDSGMPKDRFSAEMPDATLATLKIQPSEPRDSAVYFCASGLQGGMNTEAFFGQGTRLTVV.

The V gene is TRBV6-4, the J gene TRBJ2-1; 8 positions agree with TRBD2. Trimming took 9 bases from V and 5 from J; bases not matched to a gene: 3. The CDR3 has 12 residues. CDR1 MRHNA and CDR2 SNTAGT come from the germline V gene. CDR3 sequence reads: CASSGIDNEQFF. CDR3 DNA sequence: TGTGCCAGTAGCGGGATAGACAATGAGCAGTTCTTC.

In its sample, this clone was seen once. The rearrangement links TRBV18 to TRBJ2-7, with D possibly matching TRBD1 (6 bases). Trimming cost V 3 bases and J 2 bases, with 8 bases left between them. This CDR3 comprises 13 residues. CDR1 is KGHSH and CDR2 is LQKENI in the germline V gene. The CDR3 DNA reads TGTGCCAGCTCACCCGGACAGACCTACGAGCAGTACTTC. Its translation: CASSPGQTYEQYF.

In this sample, this clone turned up once. This chain joins TRBV7-9 and TRBJ1-5; D gene ambiguous. Germline assignment: CDR1 SEHNR and CDR2 FQNEAQ (reference sequence). Trimming cost V 6 bases and J 3 bases, with 6 bases left between them. The CDR3 is 12 residues long. The CDR3 region is CASSLANQPQHF. In DNA, the CDR3 is TGTGCCAGCAGTTTGGCCAATCAGCCCCAGCATTTT.

The rearrangement uses TRBV4-2 and TRBJ2-2; D is ambiguous. V was trimmed by 1 base and J by 8 bases, leaving 11 bases between them. Germline-derived CDR1 and CDR2 are LGHNA and YNFKEQ. CDR3 length: 14 amino acids. CDR3 region: CASSQVVGLGELFF. The CDR3 region has the DNA TGTGCCAGCAGCCAAGTTGTCGGGTTGGGGGAGCTGTTTTTT.

A single count supports this clone. The chain is built from TRBV7-9 and TRBJ2-3, with a tentative D call TRBD1 (6 bases). Trimming cost V 5 bases and J 6 bases, with 9 bases left between them. This CDR3 is built from 12 residues. Germline V CDR1 and CDR2: SEHNR, FQNEAQ (reference sequence). The chain's CDR3 is CASSPQGDTQYF. As DNA, the CDR3 is TGTGCCAGCAGCCCTCAGGGGGATACGCAGTATTTT.

For this clone: At one end the junction does not follow the germline gene, possibly because of a read error. V and J are TRBV30 and TRBJ1-6, with TRBD1 matching over 8 bases. This CDR3 comprises 15 residues. Germline lookup yields CDR1 GTSNPN and CDR2 SVGIG (reference sequence). The CDR3 loop reads CAGRTGPSYNSPLHF. The CDR3 nucleotides are TGTGCCGGGAGGACAGGGCCCTCCTATAATTCACCCCTCCACTTT.

This rearrangement joins TRBV5-1 to TRBJ2-3, with D perhaps TRBD2 (7 bases). The germline V gene has CDR1 SGHRS and CDR2 YFSETQ. Trimming removed 4 bases from V and 6 bases from J, with 18 bases in between. The CDR3 covers 15 residues. Here the CDR3 reads CASSRGGLPVDTQYF. The CDR3 DNA follows: TGCGCCAGCAGCCGAGGGGGACTACCAGTCGATACGCAGTATTTT.

The rearrangement joins TRBV14 to TRBJ1-5; D remains ambiguous. CDR1 and CDR2 (germline): SGHDN, FVKESK. The CDR3 length is 14 residues. V was pared by 1 base and J by 0 bases, with 4 bases between. The CDR3 protein is CASSQANSNQPQHF. In DNA form, the CDR3 reads TGTGCCAGCAGCCAAGCCAATAGCAATCAGCCCCAGCATTTT.